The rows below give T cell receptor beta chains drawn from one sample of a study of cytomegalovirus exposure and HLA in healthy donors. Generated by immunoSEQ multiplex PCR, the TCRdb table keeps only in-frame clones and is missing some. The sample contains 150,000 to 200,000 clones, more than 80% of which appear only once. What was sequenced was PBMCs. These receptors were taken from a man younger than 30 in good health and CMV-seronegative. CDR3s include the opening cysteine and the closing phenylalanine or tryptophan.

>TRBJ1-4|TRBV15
CATSRGQVGEKLFF
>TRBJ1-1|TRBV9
CASSLSSKKRAEAFF
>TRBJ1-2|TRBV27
CASMSTVHYGYTF
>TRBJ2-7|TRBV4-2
CASSQEADDYEQYF
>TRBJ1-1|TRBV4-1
CASGVGEDTEAFF
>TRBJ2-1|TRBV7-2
CASSFDSYNEQFF
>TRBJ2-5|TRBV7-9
CASRGDPAGTQYF
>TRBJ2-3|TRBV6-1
CASGSGGSTDTQYF
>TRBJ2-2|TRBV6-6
CATLRQNTGELFF
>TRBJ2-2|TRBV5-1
CASSLTGGVSELFF
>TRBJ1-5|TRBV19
CASSIDSRDQPQHF
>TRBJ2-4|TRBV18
CASSPPGSGGAKNIQYF
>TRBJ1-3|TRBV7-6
CASSRQIPGQGVGGNTIYF
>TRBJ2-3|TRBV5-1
CASRHGTDTQYF
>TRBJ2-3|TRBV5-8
CASSLLAGGSTDTQYF
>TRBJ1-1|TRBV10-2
CASRDSIMNTEAFF
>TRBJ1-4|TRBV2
CASRGAGEKLFF
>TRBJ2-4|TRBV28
CASSLHLGGVAKNIQYF
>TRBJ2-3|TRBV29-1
CSVGDTDPDTQYF
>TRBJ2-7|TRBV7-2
CASSATSGSYEQYF
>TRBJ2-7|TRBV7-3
CASSRDRGTEQYF
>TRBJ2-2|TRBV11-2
CASRGLLGLTSTGELFF
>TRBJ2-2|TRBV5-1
CASSFGSGAGELFF
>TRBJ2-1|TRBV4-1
CASSQGTGSYNEQFF
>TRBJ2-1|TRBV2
CASSSISGSSYNEQFF
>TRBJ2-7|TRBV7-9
CASSPLQDGTGDEQYF
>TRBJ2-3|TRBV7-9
CASSSPSGDTQYF
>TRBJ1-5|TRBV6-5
CASSPRGNQPQHF
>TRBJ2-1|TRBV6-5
CASSYGGTEQFF
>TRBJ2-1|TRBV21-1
CASSRTSGGQSSSYNEQFF
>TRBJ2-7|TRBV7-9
CASSSSVSNYEQYF
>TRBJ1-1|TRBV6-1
CASSKGVEGGTEAFF
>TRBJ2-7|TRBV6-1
CASSELGGVFYEQYF
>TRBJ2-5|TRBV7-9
CASSSENVEETQYF
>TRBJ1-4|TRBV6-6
CASSWGRQHEKLFF
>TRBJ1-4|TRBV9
CASSGQGGRSEKLFF
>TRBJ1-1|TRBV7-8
CASSYNRGLNTEAFF
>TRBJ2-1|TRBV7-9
CASSSGTGNRPNNEQFF
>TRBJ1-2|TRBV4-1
CASSQDAGDTYTF
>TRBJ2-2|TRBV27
CASSLLVGGLTNTGELFF
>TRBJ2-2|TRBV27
CASSFSGQGGGELFF
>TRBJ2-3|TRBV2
CASPRRGPFDTQYF
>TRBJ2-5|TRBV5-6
CASSSTGPQETQYF
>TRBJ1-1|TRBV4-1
CASSQDIRVNTEAFF
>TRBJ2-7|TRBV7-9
CASSPTPSREQYF
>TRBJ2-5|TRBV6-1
CASSDFGLQETQYF
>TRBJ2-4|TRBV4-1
CASSQDGGGLVKNIQYF
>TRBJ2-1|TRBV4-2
CASSQDQNEQFF
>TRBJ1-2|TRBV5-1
CASSFGQVTPYGYTF
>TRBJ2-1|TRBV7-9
CASSPLRDTSSYNEQFF
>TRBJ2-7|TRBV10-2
CASKGGRPYEQYF
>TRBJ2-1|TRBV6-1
CASTLSGGVYNEQFF
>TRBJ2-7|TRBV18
CASSPSSYEQYF
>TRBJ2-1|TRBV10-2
CASSPQGARYNEQFF